This T cell receptor (beta chain) was recorded in a study of blood T cell repertoires in COVID-19. Whole-study context: Samples representing acute and convalescent COVID-19 were sourced from the United States, Italy and Spain. T cells, B-cell-depleted T cells, or PBMCs supplied cDNA or gDNA.

Per germline, CDR1 ENHRY and CDR2 SYGVKD. This CDR3 is built from 15 residues. V shed 6 bases and J 2 bases; nucleotides not matched to a gene: 7. This clone was recorded a few times. How the authors handled the data: Amplifying reference gene primers gave estimates of nucleated cell counts. Profiled with immunoSEQ multiplex PCR; TCRdb holds only in-frame clones, not every one. Clone size and V and J calls were adopted from that table, with D and trimming inferred from the DNA. Among 140,000 to 150,000 clones listed, around 84% were seen once. The sequence derives from a woman aged 45-65 years with acute or convalescent COVID-19. V usage is TRBV10-3 and J usage is TRBJ2-3; 8 nucleotides match TRBD2. What was sequenced was peripheral blood. CDR3 bases: TGTGCCATCAGATTAAGCGGGGGACTCACAGATACGCAGTATTTT. This gives the protein CAIRLSGGLTDTQYF.